One sample yielded the 13 T cell receptor beta chains listed below, sequenced in a study of T cell responses to AZD1222 COVID-19 vaccine. Repertoires were generated with immunoSEQ multiplex PCR, while TCRdb's copy carries only in-frame clones and drops some. The sample lists some 130,000 clones; under 95% were seen once. The sequenced sample was peripheral blood, obtained on day 0 of AZD1222 vaccination. The receptor set was obtained from an adult in good health.

In its sample, this clone was seen once. The rearrangement joins TRBV9 to TRBJ2-2; possible D gene TRBD2, 5 bases. This CDR3 region has 14 residues. V was trimmed by 5 bases and J by 6 bases, leaving 14 bases between them. The germline CDR1 and CDR2 sequences are SGDLS and YYNGEE. DNA for the CDR3: TGTGCCAGCAGGTCCCGGGGTATGGCCGGGGAGCTGTTTTTT. Its translation: CASRSRGMAGELFF. The whole variable domain, filled in from reference TRBV9 and TRBJ2-2, reads DSGVTQTPKHLITATGQRVTLRCSPRSGDLSVYWYQQSLDQGLQFLIQYYNGEERAKGNILERFSAQQFPDLHSELNLSSLELGDSALYFCASRSRGMAGELFFGEGSRLTVL.

The J gene is TRBJ2-3, the V gene TRBV6-6, with D perhaps TRBD1 or TRBD2 (5 bases each). The germline V gene encodes CDR1 MNHNY and CDR2 SVGAGI (reference sequence). The CDR3 is 14 amino acids. V lost 4 bases and J lost 4, with 12 bases in between. CDR3 bases: TGTGCCAGCAGTTTCCGGGACCGATCAGATACGCAGTATTTT. This translates into CASSFRDRSDTQYF.

This clone has more than one count but fewer than ten. V usage is TRBV6-1 and J usage is TRBJ1-1, with 7 bases fitting TRBD1. The CDR3 is 15 amino acids. Germline V lookup: CDR1 MNHNS, CDR2 SASEGT. V was clipped by 3 bases and J by 2 bases; unmatched bases: 6. CDR3 nucleotide sequence: TGTGCCAGCAGTGATCCTTACAGGGGAAACACTGAAGCTTTCTTT. Residues: CASSDPYRGNTEAFF.

The V call is TRBV19, the J call TRBJ2-5; TRBD2 matches at 12 bases. The CDR3 sequence is 15 residues long. Germline V gives CDR1 LNHDA, CDR2 SQIVND (reference sequence). Germline trimming cut 3 bases from V and 5 bases from J; bases unmatched to any gene: 4. This chain's CDR3 is CASSMRLAGVETQYF. The CDR3 bases are TGTGCCAGTAGTATGAGACTAGCGGGAGTCGAGACCCAGTACTTC.

The chain combines TRBV7-9 with TRBJ2-1; D not certain. V dropped 5 bases and J dropped 0 bases, with 11 bases sitting between them. Germline V gene lookup returns CDR1 SEHNR and CDR2 FQNEAQ (reference sequence). The CDR3 totals 15 residues. The CDR3 loop is CASSARRSSYNEQFF. As DNA, the CDR3 is TGTGCCAGCAGCGCACGACGGAGCTCCTACAATGAGCAGTTCTTC. The whole variable domain, remainder taken from reference TRBV7-9 and TRBJ2-1, is DTGVSQNPRHKITKRGQNVTFRCDPISEHNRLYWYRQTLGQGPEFLTYFQNEAQLEKSRLLSDRFSAERPKGSFSTLEIQRTEQGDSAMYLCASSARRSSYNEQFFGPGTRLTVL.

The V call is TRBV5-4, the J call TRBJ2-1; TRBD2 matches at 8 bases. J was trimmed by 2 bases and V by 0 bases; bases with no gene match: 1. The germline gives CDR1 SGHNT, CDR2 YYREEE (reference sequence). The CDR3 spans 15 residues. The CDR3 is CASSLAGGAYNEQFF. CDR3 nucleotide sequence: TGTGCCAGCAGCTTGGCCGGGGGGGCCTACAATGAGCAGTTCTTC.

The chain combines TRBV6-5 with TRBJ2-1, with D possibly being TRBD2 (5 bases). The germline gives CDR1 MNHEY, CDR2 SVGAGI. The CDR3 length is 15 residues. Trimming left V 6 bases short and J 0 bases short, with 12 bases between. Here the CDR3 reads CASRAAGGSYNEQFF. CDR3 sequence (DNA): TGTGCCAGCAGAGCCGCAGGAGGCTCCTACAATGAGCAGTTCTTC.

The chain is built from TRBV30 and TRBJ2-2; D remains unclear. The V gene lost 1 base and the J gene lost 3 bases, with 6 bases spanning the gap. From germline, CDR1 is GTSNPN and CDR2 SVGIG (reference sequence). The CDR3 consists of 13 residues. The CDR3 DNA reads TGTGCCTGGAGTGGCGGATACACCGGGGAGCTGTTTTTT. It encodes CAWSGGYTGELFF.

This sequence joins TRBV6-6 and TRBJ1-2, with a possible D match to TRBD1 (6 bases). CDR1 MNHNY and CDR2 SVGAGI come from the germline V gene (reference sequence). Trimming took off 6 bases at V and 8 bases at J, with 16 bases between the two ends. The CDR3 contains 13 residues. The DNA of the CDR3 is TGTGCCAGCAGCGCGTCGGACAGCCGAGGCTACACCTTC. The encoded protein is CASSASDSRGYTF.

The chain recombines TRBV28 with TRBJ1-2; D not certain. V shed 5 bases and J shed 4 bases, with 11 bases lying between them. The CDR3 loop spans 13 amino acids. The germline V gene encodes CDR1 MDHEN and CDR2 SYDVKM. In nucleotides, the CDR3 is TGTGCCAGCAGTACCCCCCAGGCCTATGGCTACACCTTC. Translation: CASSTPQAYGYTF.

The V and J genes are TRBV5-1 and TRBJ2-4; a weak D match, TRBD2 (6 bases). Germline V lookup: CDR1 SGHRS, CDR2 YFSETQ. V shed 2 bases and J shed 6 bases, with 12 bases lying between them. The CDR3 spans 14 residues. The chain's CDR3 is CASSFERDSNIQYF. CDR3 in DNA: TGCGCCAGCAGCTTTGAACGGGACTCAAACATTCAGTACTTC.

This chain connects TRBV6-2 or TRBV6-3 to TRBJ2-3; TRBD2 aligns across 7 bases. Germline CDR1 reads MNHEY; CDR2 reads SVGEGT. V shed 2 bases and J 3 bases; nucleotides not matched to a gene: 5. This CDR3 is 15 amino acids long. CDR3 sequence: CASSYRGDATDTQYF. CDR3 coding DNA: TGTGCCAGCAGTTACCGGGGGGACGCGACAGATACGCAGTATTTT.

The rearrangement links TRBV3-1 (or the pseudogene TRBV3-2) to TRBJ2-2; D gene unclear. Deletions cut 0 bases from V and 3 bases from J, with 17 bases between. Per germline, CDR1 LGHDT and CDR2 YNNKEL (reference sequence). The CDR3 is 18 amino acids. CDR3 loop: CASSQDGTGDLDTGELFF. The CDR3 DNA follows: TGTGCCAGCAGCCAAGATGGAACTGGCGACCTGGACACCGGGGAGCTGTTTTTT.